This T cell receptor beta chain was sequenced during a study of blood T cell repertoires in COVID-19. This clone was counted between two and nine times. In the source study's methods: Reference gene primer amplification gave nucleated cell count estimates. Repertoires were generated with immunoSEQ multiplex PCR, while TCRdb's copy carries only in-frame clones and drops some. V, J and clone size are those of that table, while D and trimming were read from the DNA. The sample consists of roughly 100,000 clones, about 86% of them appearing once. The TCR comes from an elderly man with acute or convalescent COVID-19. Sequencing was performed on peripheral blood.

The CDR3 loop reads CASNRQGRAAGELFF. The CDR3 nucleotides read TGTGCCAGCAACAGACAGGGGAGGGCGGCCGGGGAGCTGTTTTTT. This chain uses TRBV6-5 with TRBJ2-2; possibly TRBD1 for D (8 bases). CDR3 length equals 15 residues. Germline V gene sequence: CDR1 MNHEY, CDR2 SVGAGI. Trimming removed 7 bases at V and 6 bases at J, with 18 bases between.